The clone carrying this T cell receptor beta chain was seen only once. The data belong to a study of T cell responses to AZD1222 COVID-19 vaccine. The V and J ends lost 8 bases and 4 bases respectively, with 7 bases between them. This CDR3 has 11 amino acids. Germline-derived CDR1 and CDR2 are KGHSH and LQKENI. TCRdb keeps only in-frame clones here, not all; method: immunoSEQ multiplex PCR. The table records roughly 130,000 clones, just under 95% of them present only once. This chain joins TRBV18 and TRBJ2-3; no clear D gene. This sequence was found in an adult who received the AZD1222 COVID-19 vaccine. The sequences come from peripheral blood, collected 28 days after the second AZD1222 dose. CDR3 sequence: CASRTADTQYF. For the CDR3, the DNA is TGTGCCAGCCGGACGGCAGATACGCAGTATTTT.